This TCR beta chain stems from a study of identical twins. This CDR3 is built from 13 residues. V lost 0 bases, J lost 4 bases, and 9 bases lay in between. Germline loops: CDR1 DFQATT, CDR2 SNEGSKA (reference sequence). One entry per CDR3 protein results from TCRdb running MiXCR on the 5' RACE reads. The sample has roughly 250,000 distinct CDR3 sequences, around 15% seen once. The sequence was collected from a woman aged 18-29 years in good health. This chain joins TRBV20-1 and TRBJ2-5; D is ambiguous. Sequenced input: memory (CD45RO+) T cells sorted from blood. CDR3 nucleotide sequence: TGCAGTGCTAGAGACCCCTCGGTAGAGACCCAGTACTTC. As protein: CSARDPSVETQYF.